Below are 18 T cell receptor beta chains sequenced from a single sample in a study of T cell responses to AZD1222 COVID-19 vaccine. TCRdb's table, derived via immunoSEQ multiplex PCR, lists solely in-frame clones and lacks some. The data show 150,000 to 190,000 clones, 90% seen once. This sample comprised peripheral blood, obtained on day 0 of AZD1222 vaccination. Every receptor here comes from an adult in good health.

The table lists this clone with a count of one. The chain has TRBV2 and TRBJ1-1; D is undetermined. The length of the CDR3 is 15 residues. Germline V CDR1 and CDR2: SNHLY, FYNNEI. The V gene lost 4 bases and the J gene lost 0 bases, with 12 bases spanning the gap. DNA of the CDR3: TGTGCCAGCAGTGCGGCGCAGTCCATGAACACTGAAGCTTTCTTT. This sequence encodes CASSAAQSMNTEAFF.

The chain has TRBV2 and TRBJ2-1; the match to TRBD2 covers 9 bases. CDR3 size: 15 residues. Germline V lookup: CDR1 SNHLY, CDR2 FYNNEI. V shed 4 bases and J 7 bases; nucleotides not matched to a gene: 8. The CDR3 DNA reads TGTGCCAGCAGTGTTGGGGTAGCGGGAGTGAATGAGCAGTTCTTC. It codes for CASSVGVAGVNEQFF.

The chain carries TRBV6-6 and TRBJ2-7, with TRBD2 matching over 9 bases. CDR1 and CDR2 from the germline V gene are MNHNY and SVGAGI (reference sequence). The trim removed 0 bases at V and 6 bases at J, leaving 3 bases unmatched. The CDR3 contains 14 residues. CDR3 nucleotide sequence: TGTGCCAGCAGTTACTCGACAGCGGGAGGCGAGCAGTACTTC. Encoded protein: CASSYSTAGGEQYF.

The V and J genes are TRBV7-8 and TRBJ2-1; possible D gene TRBD2, 6 bases. The length of the CDR3 is 16 residues. The germline gives CDR1 SGHVS, CDR2 FQNEAQ. The V end lost 1 base, the J end lost 6 bases, and 16 bases lay between the germline ends. The CDR3 sequence is CASSLDERVIPNEQFF. CDR3 sequence (DNA): TGTGCCAGCAGCTTAGACGAGCGGGTAATTCCCAATGAGCAGTTCTTC.

The chain uses TRBV6-5 and TRBJ2-2; TRBD2 might be the D (5 bases). The germline V and J ends were trimmed by 6 bases and 5 bases, with 16 bases remaining between them. Germline CDR1 reads MNHEY; CDR2 reads SVGAGI. The CDR3 contains 15 residues. The CDR3 sequence: CASRSVRAGTGELFF. The DNA for the CDR3 is TGTGCCAGCAGGAGCGTGCGGGCGGGTACCGGGGAGCTGTTTTTT.

The chain employs TRBV28 and TRBJ1-5; no clear D gene. Germline-derived CDR1 and CDR2 are MDHEN and SYDVKM. Trimming pared 4 bases from V and 0 bases from J, leaving 13 bases between. The CDR3 sequence is 16 residues long. The CDR3 region is CASSSPEGRSNQPQHF. CDR3 coding DNA: TGTGCCAGCAGTTCCCCAGAGGGCCGTAGCAATCAGCCCCAGCATTTT. Together with reference TRBV28 and TRBJ1-5, the CDR3 gives the full variable domain: DVKVTQSSRYLVKRTGEKVFLECVQDMDHENMFWYRQDPGLGLRLIYFSYDVKMKEKGDIPEGYSVSREKKERFSLILESASTNQTSMYLCASSSPEGRSNQPQHFGDGTRLSIL.

CDR3 DNA: TGCGCCAGCAGATCGAGGGGGGGAGGAGGCTACACCTTC. Protein: CASRSRGGGGYTF. The J gene is TRBJ1-2, the V gene TRBV23-1; D possibly corresponds to TRBD1 (6 bases). TRBV23-1 counts as an open reading frame of uncertain function. The CDR3 sequence is 13 residues long. Trimming shortened V by 6 bases and J by 8 bases, and 16 bases separated the two germline ends.

A single count supports this clone. The junction and the germline gene differ at one end; a read error may be behind it. The rearrangement uses TRBV5-1 and TRBJ1-2, with TRBD1 identical over 7 bases. CDR1 and CDR2 (germline): SGHRS, YFSETQ. CDR3 length: 15 amino acids. The CDR3 coding sequence is TGCGCCAGCAACTTGTATGGTACACAGGGGAATGGCTACACCTTC. It yields the protein CASNLYGTQGNGYTF.

V usage is TRBV14 and J usage is TRBJ2-5; D may be TRBD1 or TRBD2 (5 bases each). Germline lookup yields CDR1 SGHDN and CDR2 FVKESK. This CDR3 has 14 amino acids. V lost 1 base and J 2 bases, leaving 8 bases between the germline ends. CDR3 coding DNA: TGTGCCAGCAGCCAAGGTTGGGGGCAAGAGACCCAGTACTTC. This sequence encodes CASSQGWGQETQYF.

This clone was picked up a small number of times. The chain recombines TRBV5-8 with TRBJ1-2; the D gene is possibly TRBD1 (5 bases). The V end lost 9 bases, the J end lost 0 bases, and 12 bases lay between the germline ends. This CDR3 spans 13 amino acids. Germline V gives CDR1 SGHTS, CDR2 YDEGEE. DNA of the CDR3: TGTGCCATAGACAACAGGTCTAACTATGGCTACACCTTC. Its translation: CAIDNRSNYGYTF.

This chain links TRBV28 with TRBJ2-5, with D possibly TRBD2 on 6 matching bases. The CDR3 is 14 residues long. Per germline, CDR1 MDHEN and CDR2 SYDVKM. Trimming left V 4 bases short and J 2 bases short, with 11 bases between. The CDR3 DNA reads as TGTGCCAGCAGTTCAAACGGGAGACAAGAGACCCAGTACTTC. Translated: CASSSNGRQETQYF.

The V gene is TRBV7-8, the J gene TRBJ2-6; 9 bases are shared with TRBD2. Looked up from germline, CDR1 is SGHVS and CDR2 is FQNEAQ. V shed 0 bases and J 2 bases; nucleotides not matched to a gene: 8. The CDR3 spans 19 residues. In nucleotides, the CDR3 is TGTGCCAGCAGCTTAGCGCCCTGGGTAGCGGGAGCTGGGGCCAACGTCCTGACTTTC. It translates to CASSLAPWVAGAGANVLTF.

V gene TRBV2 combines with J gene TRBJ1-1; tentatively, D is TRBD1 (6 bases). V was clipped by 7 bases and J by 7 bases, with 13 bases between them. The germline gives CDR1 SNHLY, CDR2 FYNNEI. CDR3 length equals 12 residues. In nucleotides, the CDR3 is TGTGCCAGCACTGAGTCAGGGGTTGAAGCTTTCTTT. It yields the protein CASTESGVEAFF.

The V and J genes are TRBV29-1 and TRBJ1-5, with a tentative D call TRBD1 (5 bases). CDR3 length: 13 amino acids. Germline assignment: CDR1 SQVTM and CDR2 ANQGSEA. V was clipped by 1 base and J by 6 bases, with 10 bases between them. The CDR3 sequence is CSVEVRDGQPQHF. CDR3 coding DNA: TGCAGCGTTGAAGTCAGGGATGGTCAGCCCCAGCATTTT. Looking up the rest from reference TRBV29-1 and TRBJ1-5 gives the full variable domain: SAVISQKPSRDICQRGTSLTIQCQVDSQVTMMFWYRQQPGQSLTLIATANQGSEATYESGFVIDKFPISRPNLTFSTLTVSNMSPEDSSIYLCSVEVRDGQPQHFGDGTRLSIL.

This clone was found once. The chain is built from TRBV7-2 and TRBJ2-7; 11 bases match TRBD1. Germline V gives CDR1 SGHTA, CDR2 FQGNSA. Trimming at V came to 7 bases and at J to 5 bases, leaving 7 bases not matched to a gene. There are 14 residues in the CDR3. The CDR3 coding sequence is TGTGCCAGCACCTCGGACAGGGGGCCTAACGAGCAGTACTTC. It yields the protein CASTSDRGPNEQYF. Full variable domain (rest looked up from reference TRBV7-2 and TRBJ2-7): GAGVSQSPSNKVTEKGKDVELRCDPISGHTALYWYRQSLGQGLEFLIYFQGNSAPDKSGLPSDRFSAERTGGSVSTLTIQRTQQEDSAVYLCASTSDRGPNEQYFGPGTRLTVT.

V is TRBV7-2 and J is TRBJ1-2; D possibly corresponds to TRBD1 (6 bases). Germline V gives CDR1 SGHTA, CDR2 FQGNSA. The CDR3 contains 13 residues. The V end lost 5 bases, the J end lost 2 bases, and 9 bases lay between the germline ends. The CDR3 DNA follows: TGTGCCAGCAGCACAGGACAGAACTATGGCTACACCTTC. Protein product: CASSTGQNYGYTF.

This chain connects TRBV30 to TRBJ1-1; a possible D gene is TRBD1 (6 bases). The length of the CDR3 is 13 residues. The V gene's germline CDR1 is GTSNPN and CDR2 SVGIG (reference sequence). With 4 bases removed from V and 1 base from J, the gap between germline ends came to 10 bases. CDR3 protein: CAWIRDKNTEAFF. The CDR3 DNA reads TGTGCCTGGATCCGGGACAAGAACACTGAAGCTTTCTTT.

V usage is TRBV3-1 (or the pseudogene TRBV3-2) and J usage is TRBJ1-1; no clear D gene. CDR1 and CDR2 (germline): LGHDT, YNNKEL (reference sequence). V shed 6 bases and J shed 1 base, with 12 bases lying between them. The CDR3 contains 14 residues. CDR3 region: CASSIGLENTEAFF. Here the CDR3 DNA reads TGTGCCAGCAGTATCGGACTGGAGAACACTGAAGCTTTCTTT.